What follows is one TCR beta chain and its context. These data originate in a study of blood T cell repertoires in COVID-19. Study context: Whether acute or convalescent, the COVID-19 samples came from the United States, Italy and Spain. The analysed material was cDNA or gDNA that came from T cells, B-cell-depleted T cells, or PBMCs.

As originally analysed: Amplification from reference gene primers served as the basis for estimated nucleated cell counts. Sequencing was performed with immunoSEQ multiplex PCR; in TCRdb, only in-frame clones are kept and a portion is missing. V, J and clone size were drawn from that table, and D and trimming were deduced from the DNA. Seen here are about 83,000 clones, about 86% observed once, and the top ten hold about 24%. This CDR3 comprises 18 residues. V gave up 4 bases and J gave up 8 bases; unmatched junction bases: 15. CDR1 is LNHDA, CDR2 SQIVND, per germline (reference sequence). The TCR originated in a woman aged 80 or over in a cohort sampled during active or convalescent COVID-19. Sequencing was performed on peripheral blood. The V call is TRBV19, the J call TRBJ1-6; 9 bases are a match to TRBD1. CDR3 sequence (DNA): TGTGCCAGTAGTAGAGACCCCCTCGGGACAGGGTATGATTCACCCCTCCACTTT. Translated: CASSRDPLGTGYDSPLHF.